The 23 T cell receptor beta chains listed next were all sequenced from one sample in a study of T-cell reconstitution after alpha-beta-depleted transplantation in children (dated by TCRdb to 2016 to 2017). The receptor library was made with PCR. Sequenced using an Illumina HiSeq 2500. Molecular barcoding was employed in the preparation of TCR libraries, with unique molecular identifiers being used to normalize TCRbeta repertoire quantification. TCRdb passed the public sequencing reads through fastp at Q25 and MiXCR, retaining productive beta sequences. Each entry is one CDR3 protein sequence, shown with its most common DNA and genes. The sample data list around 450,000 distinct CDR3 sequences, and 43% of these were observed just once. The ten most abundant clones make up 27% of the sample. The treatment or condition tag for this specimen amounts to: allogeneic hematopoietic cell transplantation with graft depleted of TCRalphabeta T cells and CD19 B cells.

The sample was PBMCs, taken before TCRalphabeta/CD19-depleted stem cell transplant. The receptors shown here come from a girl aged 2-10 years with aplastic anemia, due to receive a stem cell transplant.

The V gene is TRBV11-2, the J gene TRBJ2-3; TRBD2 aligns across 7 bases. CDR1 is SGHAT, CDR2 FQNNGV, per germline. The trim removed 6 bases at V and 2 bases at J, leaving 26 bases unmatched. The CDR3 is made up of 21 amino acids. CDR3 residues: CASRPAGFRAQGMESTDTQYF. The CDR3 bases are TGTGCCAGCAGGCCAGCGGGATTTCGGGCTCAAGGTATGGAGTCCACAGATACGCAGTATTTT. The entire variable domain, with the rest obtained from reference TRBV11-2 and TRBJ2-3, is as follows: EAGVAQSPRYKIIEKRQSVAFWCNPISGHATLYWYQQILGQGPKLLIQFQNNGVVDDSQLPKDRFSAERLKGVDSTLKIQPAKLEDSAVYLCASRPAGFRAQGMESTDTQYFGPGTRLTVL.

The gene calls are TRBV5-1 and TRBJ2-3, with D possibly being TRBD1 (5 bases). Trimming took off 0 bases at V and 4 bases at J, with 9 bases between the two ends. Germline V gene sequence: CDR1 SGHRS, CDR2 YFSETQ. CDR3 size: 14 residues. CDR3 residues: CASSLAGAADTQYF. DNA for the CDR3: TGCGCCAGCAGCTTGGCTGGGGCGGCAGATACGCAGTATTTT. Complete variable domain (other parts from reference TRBV5-1 and TRBJ2-3): KAGVTQTPRYLIKTRGQQVTLSCSPISGHRSVSWYQQTPGQGLQFLFEYFSETQRNKGNFPGRFSGRQFSNSRSEMNVSTLELGDSALYLCASSLAGAADTQYFGPGTRLTVL.

This clonotype occurred a few times. The chain carries TRBV18 and TRBJ1-4, with D possibly TRBD1 on 6 matching bases. This CDR3 is 15 amino acids long. The germline CDR1 and CDR2 sequences are KGHSH and LQKENI. Trimming took off 4 bases at V and 5 bases at J, with 14 bases between the two ends. DNA of the CDR3: TGTGCCAGCTCACGATCGCGGGGGCAGAATGAAAAACTGTTTTTT. This gives the protein CASSRSRGQNEKLFF. Based on the CDR3 plus reference TRBV18 and TRBJ1-4, the full variable domain is NAGVMQNPRHLVRRRGQEARLRCSPMKGHSHVYWYRQLPEEGLKFMVYLQKENIIDESGMPKERFSAEFPKEGPSILRIQQVVRGDSAAYFCASSRSRGQNEKLFFGSGTQLSVL.

In this sample, this clonotype turned up many times. V gene TRBV20-1 combines with J gene TRBJ1-1; D not certain. Trimming stripped 6 bases from V and 0 bases from J, with 11 bases between. The CDR3 covers 13 residues. CDR1 is DFQATT and CDR2 is SNEGSKA in the germline V gene (reference sequence). CDR3 amino acids: CSASSGLNTEAFF. CDR3 bases: TGCAGTGCCTCCTCGGGCTTGAACACTGAAGCTTTCTTT.

The chain recombines TRBV7-9 with TRBJ1-1; 7 nucleotides line up with TRBD1. CDR1 is SEHNR, CDR2 FQNEAQ, per germline (reference sequence). CDR3 length equals 16 residues. After removal of 5 bases from V and 5 bases from J, the junction contained 14 bases not matched to a gene. CDR3 nucleotide sequence: TGTGCCAGCAGCCCGCGCCCGACAGGGAATGGGACTGAAGCTTTCTTT. Protein: CASSPRPTGNGTEAFF.

The chain carries TRBV7-6 and TRBJ2-7; TRBD1 agrees at 9 bases. This CDR3 region has 15 residues. CDR1 and CDR2 (germline): SGHVS, FNYEAQ. The V and J ends lost 3 bases and 4 bases, in that order; junction bases with no gene match: 7. CDR3 region: CASSFGQGMRYEQYF. The DNA for the CDR3 is TGTGCCAGCAGCTTTGGACAGGGGATGAGGTACGAGCAGTACTTC.

This clonotype was seen ten or more times. The rearrangement links TRBV28 to TRBJ1-4, with unresolved D. Germline CDR1 reads MDHEN; CDR2 reads SYDVKM. The CDR3 runs to 15 residues. Trimming took off 6 bases at V and 0 bases at J, with 11 bases between the two ends. The CDR3 DNA is TGTGCCAGCAGGGGGAAGCGAGCAACTAATGAAAAACTGTTTTTT. This codes for CASRGKRATNEKLFF.

This clonotype was picked up a small number of times. The V and J genes are TRBV6-2 or TRBV6-3 and TRBJ2-2; D remains unclear. CDR3 length equals 14 residues. The germline gives CDR1 MNHEY, CDR2 SVGEGT. Trimming took 1 base from V and 2 from J, leaving 5 bases between them. The CDR3: CASSYWENTGELFF. The DNA for the CDR3 is TGTGCCAGCAGTTACTGGGAAAACACCGGGGAGCTGTTTTTT.

This clonotype was detected ten times or more. The J gene is TRBJ2-1, the V gene TRBV12-3 or TRBV12-4, with 10 bases aligning to TRBD2. This CDR3 has 16 amino acids. The V gene end was trimmed by 6 bases and the J gene end by 0 bases; junction bases not matched to a gene: 5. This CDR3 reads CASRNEREGSYNEQFF. For the CDR3, the DNA is TGTGCCAGCAGAAATGAGCGGGAGGGCTCCTACAATGAGCAGTTCTTC.

This clonotype was detected only a few times. The rearrangement links TRBV28 to TRBJ2-5, with D possibly called TRBD1 or TRBD2 (5 bases each). The V end lost 2 bases, the J end lost 1 base, and 8 bases lay between the germline ends. Germline V gene sequence: CDR1 MDHEN, CDR2 SYDVKM. This CDR3 has 14 residues. As DNA, the CDR3 is TGTGCCAGCAGTTTACCGGGACGCCAAGAGACCCAGTACTTC. It encodes CASSLPGRQETQYF.

The CDR3 DNA reads as TGTGCCAGCAGTTACTCAACTCTCCTGACTAGCTCTCACGGGAGGAGCACAGATACGCAGTATTTT. Amino acid sequence: CASSYSTLLTSSHGRSTDTQYF. This chain connects TRBV6-2 or TRBV6-3 to TRBJ2-3; 7 bases are shared with TRBD2. V lost 0 bases and J lost 0; bases outside the gene matches: 21. The germline gives CDR1 MNHEY, CDR2 SVGEGT. The CDR3 extends over 22 amino acids.

V is TRBV10-3 and J is TRBJ1-2, with 9 bases aligning to TRBD1. CDR3 length: 13 residues. Trimming cost V 8 bases and J 8 bases; bases outside gene matches: 9. Germline-derived CDR1 and CDR2 are ENHRY and SYGVKD. As DNA, the CDR3 is TGTGCCATCCAGAAGGGACAGGGAAGCGGCTACACCTTC. It codes for CAIQKGQGSGYTF.

The chain couples TRBV6-1 to TRBJ2-3; D not certain. Trimming took 7 bases from V and 1 from J, leaving 9 bases between them. The CDR3 runs to 13 residues. Germline CDR1 reads MNHNS; CDR2 reads SASEGT. CDR3 protein: CASTPSGTDTQYF. In DNA form, the CDR3 reads TGTGCCAGCACACCCAGCGGCACAGATACGCAGTATTTT.

The chain employs TRBV10-3 and TRBJ2-7; D unclear. Germline CDR1 reads ENHRY; CDR2 reads SYGVKD. V dropped 6 bases and J dropped 0 bases, with 9 bases sitting between them. The CDR3 runs 13 residues. The CDR3 protein is CAIRITVSYEQYF. In DNA, the CDR3 is TGTGCCATCAGGATCACGGTCTCCTACGAGCAGTACTTC.

CDR3 loop: CASSLYSGRSYEQYF. The CDR3 DNA follows: TGTGCCAGCAGCTTGTATAGCGGGCGCTCCTACGAGCAGTACTTC. This chain connects TRBV5-6 to TRBJ2-7, with 7 positions matching TRBD2. Germline V gives CDR1 SGHDT, CDR2 YYEEEE. V shed 1 base, J shed 0 bases, and the junction held 4 bases outside the gene matches. This CDR3 region has 15 residues.

This clonotype was seen at least ten times. The chain couples TRBV7-2 to TRBJ2-3; D is perhaps TRBD1 or TRBD2 (5 bases each). V lost 0 bases and J lost 0, with 10 bases in between. Per the germline V gene, CDR1 is SGHTA and CDR2 is FQGNSA. This CDR3 region has 16 residues. The DNA for the CDR3 is TGTGCCAGCAGCTTAGCCCGGGACGGGAGCACAGATACGCAGTATTTT. It codes for CASSLARDGSTDTQYF.

V gene TRBV20-1 combines with J gene TRBJ1-6; D remains ambiguous. CDR1 and CDR2 (germline): DFQATT, SNEGSKA (reference sequence). Trimming pared 0 bases from V and 7 bases from J, leaving 10 bases between. CDR3 length equals 14 residues. CDR3 nucleotides: TGCAGTGCTAGAGATGTCAGCTGGAATTCACCCCTCCACTTT. Protein: CSARDVSWNSPLHF.

Only a few counts were recorded for this clonotype. The chain recombines TRBV28 with TRBJ2-1, with 8 positions matching TRBD2. Trimming removed 2 bases from V and 9 bases from J; junction bases left unmatched: 9. This CDR3 has 15 residues. In germline, CDR1 is MDHEN, CDR2 SYDVKM. The CDR3 is CASSLGGGRFSEQFF. The CDR3 region has the DNA TGTGCCAGCAGTTTAGGGGGCGGGAGGTTTAGTGAGCAGTTCTTC.

This chain uses TRBV15 with TRBJ2-5; D is perhaps TRBD2 (7 bases). The CDR3 sequence is 16 residues long. Germline-derived CDR1 and CDR2 are LNHNV and YYDKDF (reference sequence). V was pared by 5 bases and J by 3 bases, with 19 bases between. This CDR3 is CATSDGPPGGKETQYF. The DNA of the CDR3 is TGTGCCACCAGCGACGGCCCCCCGGGGGGCAAAGAGACCCAGTACTTC. Drawing the rest from reference TRBV15 and TRBJ2-5, the complete variable domain is DAMVIQNPRYQVTQFGKPVTLSCSQTLNHNVMYWYQQKSSQAPKLLFHYYDKDFNNEADTPDNFQSRRPNTSFCFLDIRSPGLGDTAMYLCATSDGPPGGKETQYFGPGTRLLVL.

This clonotype was observed many times. The rearrangement joins TRBV14 to TRBJ2-1, with 8 bases that match TRBD2. The length of the CDR3 is 14 residues. Germline trimming cut 5 bases from V and 6 bases from J; bases unmatched to any gene: 6. The germline V gene encodes CDR1 SGHDN and CDR2 FVKESK. Here the CDR3 reads CASSSGSGSNEQFF. The CDR3 nucleotides read TGTGCCAGCAGCTCAGGGAGCGGGAGCAATGAGCAGTTCTTC.

This clonotype has just a few counts. V is TRBV20-1 and J is TRBJ1-4; D not certain. With 3 bases removed from V and 5 bases from J, the gap between germline ends came to 22 bases. CDR1 DFQATT and CDR2 SNEGSKA come from the germline V gene (reference sequence). CDR3 length equals 17 residues. Here the CDR3 reads CSASSPGRGRSNEKLFF. The CDR3, as DNA: TGCAGTGCTAGTTCCCCGGGCCGCGGCCGTTCAAATGAAAAACTGTTTTTT.

This clonotype was observed at least ten times. The genes are TRBV12-3 or TRBV12-4 and TRBJ2-7; D unclear. V was pared by 2 bases and J by 6 bases, with 8 bases between. The length of the CDR3 is 12 residues. Here the CDR3 DNA reads TGTGCCAGCAGTTTAAGTCCGAGCGAGCAGTACTTC. This encodes CASSLSPSEQYF.

This clonotype was observed a handful of times. This rearrangement joins TRBV10-3 to TRBJ2-1; 14 bases fit TRBD2. The CDR3 contains 13 residues. Germline assignment: CDR1 ENHRY and CDR2 SYGVKD. Trimming cost V 7 bases and J 8 bases; bases outside gene matches: 1. CDR3 in amino acids: CAIKTSGGDEQFF. The CDR3 DNA follows: TGTGCCATCAAGACTAGCGGGGGGGATGAGCAGTTCTTC.